The present entry profiles one T cell receptor (beta chain) with its context. The sample is drawn from a study of PD-1 blockade in mismatch repair-deficient tumors. Data came from immunoSEQ multiplex PCR; TCRdb stores just in-frame clones and leaves some out. The sample consists of around 100,000 clones, 70% to 80% of them appearing once. PCR or immunohistochemistry showed mismatch repair deficiency in every enrolled patient. This receptor was taken from an adult with mismatch repair-deficient cancer. This specimen consisted of peripheral blood, obtained roughly 60 weeks after starting pembrolizumab.

The CDR3 sequence is CASSPLADHQETQYF. The CDR3 DNA sequence: TGTGCCAGCAGTCCACTAGCGGACCACCAAGAGACCCAGTACTTC. The chain employs TRBV6-5 and TRBJ2-5; TRBD2 matches at 8 bases. Germline V lookup: CDR1 MNHEY, CDR2 SVGAGI. The V segment lost 5 bases and the J segment 0 bases; nucleotides outside the gene matches: 5. CDR3 length equals 15 residues.